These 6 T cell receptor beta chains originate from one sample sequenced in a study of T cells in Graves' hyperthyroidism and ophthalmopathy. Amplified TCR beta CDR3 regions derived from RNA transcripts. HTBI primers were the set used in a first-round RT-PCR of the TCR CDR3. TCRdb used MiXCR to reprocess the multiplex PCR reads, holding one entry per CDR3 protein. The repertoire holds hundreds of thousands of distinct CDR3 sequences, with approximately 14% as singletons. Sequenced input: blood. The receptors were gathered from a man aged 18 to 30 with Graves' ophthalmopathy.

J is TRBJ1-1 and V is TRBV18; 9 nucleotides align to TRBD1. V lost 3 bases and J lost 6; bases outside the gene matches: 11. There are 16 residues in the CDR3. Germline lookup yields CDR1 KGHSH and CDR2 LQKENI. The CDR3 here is CASSPSGQGLFAEAFF. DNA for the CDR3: TGTGCCAGCTCACCCTCTGGACAGGGGCTTTTCGCTGAAGCTTTCTTT.

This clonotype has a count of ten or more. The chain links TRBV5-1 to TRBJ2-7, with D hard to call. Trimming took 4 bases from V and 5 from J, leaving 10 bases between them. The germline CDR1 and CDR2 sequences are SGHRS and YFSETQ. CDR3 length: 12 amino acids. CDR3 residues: CASSPQGDEQYF. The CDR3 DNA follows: TGCGCCAGCAGCCCCCAAGGTGACGAGCAGTACTTC. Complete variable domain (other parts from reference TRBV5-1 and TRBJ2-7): KAGVTQTPRYLIKTRGQQVTLSCSPISGHRSVSWYQQTPGQGLQFLFEYFSETQRNKGNFPGRFSGRQFSNSRSEMNVSTLELGDSALYLCASSPQGDEQYFGPGTRLTVT.

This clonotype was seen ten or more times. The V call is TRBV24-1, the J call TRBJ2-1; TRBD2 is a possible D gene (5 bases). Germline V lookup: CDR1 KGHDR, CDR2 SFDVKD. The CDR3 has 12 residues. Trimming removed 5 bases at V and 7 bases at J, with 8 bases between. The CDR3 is CATSVGDNEQFF. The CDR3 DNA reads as TGTGCCACCAGTGTCGGGGATAATGAGCAGTTCTTC.

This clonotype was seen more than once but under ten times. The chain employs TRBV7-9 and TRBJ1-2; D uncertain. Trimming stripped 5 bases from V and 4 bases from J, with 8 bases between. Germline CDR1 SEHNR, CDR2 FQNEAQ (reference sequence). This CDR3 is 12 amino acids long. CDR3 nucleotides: TGTGCCAGCAGCAAACTCCGCTATGGCTACACCTTC. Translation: CASSKLRYGYTF.

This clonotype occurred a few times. The CDR3 DNA reads as TGTGCCAGTAGTATGCGGCCTGACACCGGGGAGCTGTTTTTT. This encodes CASSMRPDTGELFF. The chain couples TRBV19 to TRBJ2-2; the D is unclear. Germline V gives CDR1 LNHDA, CDR2 SQIVND (reference sequence). Trimming pared 3 bases from V and 3 bases from J, leaving 8 bases between. The CDR3 spans 14 residues.

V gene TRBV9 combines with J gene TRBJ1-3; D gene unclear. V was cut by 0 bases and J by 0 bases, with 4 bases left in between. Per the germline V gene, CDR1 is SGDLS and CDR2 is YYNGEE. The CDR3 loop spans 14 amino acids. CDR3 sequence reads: CASSVVSSGNTIYF. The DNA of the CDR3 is TGTGCCAGCAGCGTAGTCAGCTCTGGAAACACCATATATTTT. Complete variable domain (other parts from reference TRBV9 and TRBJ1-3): DSGVTQTPKHLITATGQRVTLRCSPRSGDLSVYWYQQSLDQGLQFLIQYYNGEERAKGNILERFSAQQFPDLHSELNLSSLELGDSALYFCASSVVSSGNTIYFGEGSWLTVV.